The 18 T cell receptor beta chains presented below share a single source sample, sequenced in a study of OX40 agonist ivuxolimab in advanced cancers. Assay: immunoSEQ multiplex PCR; the TCRdb copy retains only in-frame clones and omits some. The repertoire holds some 51,000 clones, with 60% to 80% as singletons. Sequences were derived from CD4+ or CD8+ T cells sorted from blood, sampled in a trial of the OX40 agonist ivuxolimab. Receptor source: an adult with an advanced solid tumor such as melanoma, head and neck, liver or kidney cancer.

The chain links TRBV5-1 to TRBJ1-1; 11 bases align to TRBD1. Unmatched junction bases numbered 4, after V lost 5 bases and J lost 1 base. Germline CDR1 is SGHRS and CDR2 is YFSETQ. This CDR3 spans 15 amino acids. DNA of the CDR3: TGCGCCAGCAGGCCCGGGACAGGGGGGAACACTGAAGCTTTCTTT. Amino acids: CASRPGTGGNTEAFF.

This clone has just a few counts. CDR3 loop: CAWRGQTSNQPQHF. The CDR3 bases are TGTGCCTGGAGGGGGCAGACTAGCAATCAGCCCCAGCATTTT. V is TRBV30 and J is TRBJ1-5, with a possible D match to TRBD1 (5 bases). The V end was cut by 3 bases, the J end by 0 bases, with 9 bases between. The CDR3 sequence is 14 residues long. In germline, CDR1 is GTSNPN, CDR2 SVGIG (reference sequence).

This clone was observed a handful of times. V and J are TRBV28 and TRBJ1-4, with D unclear. CDR1 is MDHEN, CDR2 SYDVKM, per germline. This CDR3 region has 13 residues. Trimming removed 3 bases from V and 8 bases from J, with 10 bases in between. The CDR3: CASSFGRLEKLFF. The CDR3 DNA sequence: TGTGCCAGCAGTTTCGGGCGGCTCGAAAAACTGTTTTTT. Complete variable domain (other parts from reference TRBV28 and TRBJ1-4): DVKVTQSSRYLVKRTGEKVFLECVQDMDHENMFWYRQDPGLGLRLIYFSYDVKMKEKGDIPEGYSVSREKKERFSLILESASTNQTSMYLCASSFGRLEKLFFGSGTQLSVL.

The chain uses TRBV27 and TRBJ1-1, with 7 positions matching TRBD1. The CDR3 loop spans 14 amino acids. The trim removed 6 bases at V and 7 bases at J, leaving 11 bases unmatched. Germline-derived CDR1 and CDR2 are MNHEY and SMNVEV (reference sequence). DNA of the CDR3: TGTGCCAGCAGAACCGGGACAGCCACCGGTGAAGCTTTCTTT. Residues: CASRTGTATGEAFF.

The gene calls are TRBV6-5 and TRBJ1-4; D gene ambiguous. The V and J ends lost 0 bases and 7 bases respectively, with 12 bases between them. Per the germline V gene, CDR1 is MNHEY and CDR2 is SVGAGI. This CDR3 is built from 15 residues. CDR3 sequence: CASSYSWLRGEKLFF. The CDR3 DNA sequence: TGTGCCAGCAGTTACTCCTGGTTGCGGGGTGAAAAACTGTTTTTT.

The chain employs TRBV7-3 and TRBJ2-5, with a tentative D call TRBD1 (5 bases). The CDR3 is 13 residues long. Trimming took off 2 bases at V and 3 bases at J, with 7 bases between the two ends. CDR1 is SGHTA and CDR2 is FQGTGA in the germline V gene. The CDR3 protein is CASSLDREETQYF. CDR3 DNA: TGTGCCAGCAGCTTAGACAGAGAAGAGACCCAGTACTTC.

The chain couples TRBV29-1 to TRBJ2-7; 9 nucleotides line up with TRBD1. V was pared by 6 bases and J by 3 bases, with 6 bases of the junction left unmatched. Germline CDR1 reads SQVTM; CDR2 reads ANQGSEA. The length of the CDR3 is 13 residues. This CDR3 reads CSVIGQGNYEQYF. CDR3 nucleotide sequence: TGCAGCGTCATCGGACAGGGGAACTACGAGCAGTACTTC.

The genes are TRBV11-2 and TRBJ2-7; D assignment may be TRBD1 or TRBD2 (5 bases each). Trimming cost V 0 bases and J 7 bases, with 13 bases left between them. The CDR3 contains 14 residues. CDR1 is SGHAT and CDR2 is FQNNGV in the germline V gene. The CDR3 loop reads CASSLDPGTEEQYF. The CDR3 coding sequence is TGTGCCAGCAGCTTAGATCCCGGGACGGAAGAGCAGTACTTC.

CDR3 nucleotides: TGTGCCAGTAGTAGAGGGAGGGTCCTACGCAATCAGCCCCAGCATTTT. The encoded protein is CASSRGRVLRNQPQHF. This sequence joins TRBV19 and TRBJ1-5, with D uncertain. The V gene lost 4 bases and the J gene lost 2 bases, with 15 bases spanning the gap. Germline CDR1 is LNHDA and CDR2 is SQIVND (reference sequence). This CDR3 comprises 16 residues.

The chain is built from TRBV18 and TRBJ2-2; no definite D call. Looked up from germline, CDR1 is KGHSH and CDR2 is LQKENI. Between the trimmed V and J ends, which lost 3 bases and 0 bases, there was a span of 14 bases. The CDR3 runs 17 residues. In nucleotides, the CDR3 is TGTGCCAGCTCACCGTCCTTGAGCCGTTCGAACACCGGGGAGCTGTTTTTT. This gives the protein CASSPSLSRSNTGELFF.

This clone was recorded a few times. The chain combines TRBV29-1 with TRBJ2-2; a weak D match, TRBD2 (6 bases). CDR1 is SQVTM, CDR2 ANQGSEA, per germline. V was cut by 6 bases and J by 2 bases, with 16 bases left in between. The CDR3 extends over 15 amino acids. Here the CDR3 reads CSVPASVINTGELFF. CDR3 DNA: TGCAGCGTCCCCGCTAGCGTAATTAACACCGGGGAGCTGTTTTTT.

The rearrangement links TRBV27 to TRBJ1-3; D is uncertain. CDR3 length: 15 residues. With 7 bases removed from V and 4 bases from J, the gap between germline ends came to 17 bases. CDR1 is MNHEY and CDR2 is SMNVEV in the germline V gene (reference sequence). This CDR3 is CASKRMGGSGNTIYF. In DNA form, the CDR3 reads TGTGCCAGCAAGAGGATGGGCGGATCAGGAAACACCATATATTTT.

This sequence joins TRBV5-1 and TRBJ1-4; 7 nucleotides align to TRBD1. The CDR3 has 14 residues. The ends lost 4 bases at V and 12 bases at J; junction bases unmatched: 12. Germline CDR1 reads SGHRS; CDR2 reads YFSETQ. DNA of the CDR3: TGCGCCAGCAGCCCCGGGACAGAAACCGGGGAACTGTTTTTT. It is translated as CASSPGTETGELFF.

This clone occurred once. The V gene is TRBV28, the J gene TRBJ2-7, with a weak D call TRBD2 (5 bases). V shed 4 bases and J shed 12 bases, with 22 bases lying between them. Germline V gene data show CDR1 as MDHEN and CDR2 as SYDVKM. This CDR3 has 14 amino acids. The CDR3 protein is CASSSLGLSPGGYF. As DNA, the CDR3 is TGTGCCAGCAGTTCCCTGGGTTTAAGTCCAGGAGGGTACTTC.

The genes are TRBV7-6 and TRBJ2-1; possibly TRBD1 or TRBD2 for D (5 bases each). The CDR3 is 15 residues long. CDR1 and CDR2 (germline): SGHVS, FNYEAQ. Deletions cut 6 bases from V and 1 base from J, with 13 bases between. The CDR3 region is CASSPGRRSYNEQFF. The CDR3 region has the DNA TGTGCCAGCAGTCCGGGGCGGAGGTCCTACAATGAGCAGTTCTTC.

J is TRBJ2-3 and V is TRBV27; D is unclear. Deletions cut 6 bases from V and 4 bases from J, with 11 bases between. This CDR3 spans 13 amino acids. Germline-derived CDR1 and CDR2 are MNHEY and SMNVEV (reference sequence). The CDR3 here is CASRPLEADTQYF. The CDR3 nucleotides are TGTGCCAGCAGGCCCCTCGAGGCAGATACGCAGTATTTT.

This chain connects TRBV27 to TRBJ1-5, with D unclear. CDR3 length: 14 residues. The germline V gene encodes CDR1 MNHEY and CDR2 SMNVEV (reference sequence). V was cut by 4 bases and J by 3 bases, with 10 bases left in between. Here the CDR3 reads CASSSVRFNQPQHF. The CDR3 nucleotides are TGTGCCAGCAGTTCCGTCAGGTTCAATCAGCCCCAGCATTTT.

The CDR3 loop reads CASSGSNQETQYF. The CDR3 DNA follows: TGTGCCAGCAGTGGGTCGAACCAAGAGACCCAGTACTTC. The rearrangement uses TRBV2 and TRBJ2-5; D gene ambiguous. Germline V gives CDR1 SNHLY, CDR2 FYNNEI. Trimming removed 4 bases from V and 0 bases from J, with 6 bases in between. This CDR3 is 13 amino acids long.